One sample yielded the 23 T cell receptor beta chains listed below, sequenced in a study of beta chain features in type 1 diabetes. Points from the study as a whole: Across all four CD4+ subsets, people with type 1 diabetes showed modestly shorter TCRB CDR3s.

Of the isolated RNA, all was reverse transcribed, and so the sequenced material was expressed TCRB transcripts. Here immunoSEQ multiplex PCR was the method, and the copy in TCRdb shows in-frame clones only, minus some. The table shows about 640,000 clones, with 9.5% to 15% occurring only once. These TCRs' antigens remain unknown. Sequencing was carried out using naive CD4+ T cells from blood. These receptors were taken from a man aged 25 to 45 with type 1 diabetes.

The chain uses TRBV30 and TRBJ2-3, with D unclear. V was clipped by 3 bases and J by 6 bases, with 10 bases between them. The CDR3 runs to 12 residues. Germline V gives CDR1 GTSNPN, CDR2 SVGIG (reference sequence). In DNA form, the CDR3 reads TGTGCCTGGAGCGTCGGGTCCGATACGCAGTATTTT. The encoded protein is CAWSVGSDTQYF.

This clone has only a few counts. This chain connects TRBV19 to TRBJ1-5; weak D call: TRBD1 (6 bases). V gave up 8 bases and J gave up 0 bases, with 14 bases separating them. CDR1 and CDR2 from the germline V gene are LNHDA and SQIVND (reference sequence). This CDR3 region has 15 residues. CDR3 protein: CASCTGPYSNQPQHF. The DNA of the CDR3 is TGTGCCAGTTGTACAGGGCCCTATAGCAATCAGCCCCAGCATTTT.

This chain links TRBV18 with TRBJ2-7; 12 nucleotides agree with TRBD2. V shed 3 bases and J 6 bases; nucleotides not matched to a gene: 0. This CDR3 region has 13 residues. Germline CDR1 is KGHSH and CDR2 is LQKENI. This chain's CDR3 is CASSPGLAGEQYF. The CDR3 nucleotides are TGTGCCAGCTCACCGGGACTAGCGGGCGAGCAGTACTTC.

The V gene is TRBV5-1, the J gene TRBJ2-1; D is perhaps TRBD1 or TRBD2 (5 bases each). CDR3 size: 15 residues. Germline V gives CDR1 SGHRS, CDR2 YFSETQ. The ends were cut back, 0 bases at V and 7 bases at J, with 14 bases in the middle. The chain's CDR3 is CASSLGGTLVNEQFF. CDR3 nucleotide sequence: TGCGCCAGCAGCTTGGGAGGGACGTTGGTAAATGAGCAGTTCTTC.

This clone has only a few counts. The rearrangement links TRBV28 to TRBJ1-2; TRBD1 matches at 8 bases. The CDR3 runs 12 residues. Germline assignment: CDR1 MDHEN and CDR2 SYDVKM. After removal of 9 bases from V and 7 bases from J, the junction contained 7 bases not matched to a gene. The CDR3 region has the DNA TGTGCCAGTCGCGGACAGGGAGCTGGCTACACCTTC. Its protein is CASRGQGAGYTF.

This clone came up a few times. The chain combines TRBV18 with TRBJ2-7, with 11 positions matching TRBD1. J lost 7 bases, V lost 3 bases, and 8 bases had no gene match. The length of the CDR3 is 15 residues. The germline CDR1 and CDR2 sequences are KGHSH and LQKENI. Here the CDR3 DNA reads TGTGCCAGCTCACCGCGGGACAGGGGGACGGGTGAGCAGTACTTC. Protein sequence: CASSPRDRGTGEQYF. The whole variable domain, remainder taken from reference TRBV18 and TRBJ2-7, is NAGVMQNPRHLVRRRGQEARLRCSPMKGHSHVYWYRQLPEEGLKFMVYLQKENIIDESGMPKERFSAEFPKEGPSILRIQQVVRGDSAAYFCASSPRDRGTGEQYFGPGTRLTVT.

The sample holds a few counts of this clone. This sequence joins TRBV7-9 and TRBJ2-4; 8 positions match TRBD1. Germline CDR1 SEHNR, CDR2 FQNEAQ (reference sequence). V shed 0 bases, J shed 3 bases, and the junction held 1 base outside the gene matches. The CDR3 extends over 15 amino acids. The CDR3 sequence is CASSLAQGGKNIQYF. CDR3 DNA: TGTGCCAGCAGCTTAGCACAGGGGGGCAAAAACATTCAGTACTTC.

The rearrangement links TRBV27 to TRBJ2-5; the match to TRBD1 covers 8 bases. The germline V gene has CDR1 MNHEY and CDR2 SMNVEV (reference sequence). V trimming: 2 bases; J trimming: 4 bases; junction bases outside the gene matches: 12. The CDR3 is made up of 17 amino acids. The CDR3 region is CASSLGQTGDVTETQYF. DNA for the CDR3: TGTGCCAGCAGTTTAGGGCAGACAGGGGATGTAACAGAGACCCAGTACTTC.

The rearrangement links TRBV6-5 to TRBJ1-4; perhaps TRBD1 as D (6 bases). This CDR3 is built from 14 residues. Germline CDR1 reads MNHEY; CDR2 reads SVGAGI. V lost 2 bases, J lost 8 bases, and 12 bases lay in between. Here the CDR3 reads CASSYVGQYEKLFF. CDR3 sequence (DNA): TGTGCCAGCAGTTACGTTGGACAGTACGAAAAACTGTTTTTT.

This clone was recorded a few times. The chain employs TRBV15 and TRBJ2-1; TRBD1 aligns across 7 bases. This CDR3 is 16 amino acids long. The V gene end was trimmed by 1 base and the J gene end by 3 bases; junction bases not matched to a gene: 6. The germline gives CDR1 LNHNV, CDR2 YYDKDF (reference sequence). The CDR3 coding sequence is TGTGCCACCAGCAGAGGGAACAGGGGCAGCTACAATGAGCAGTTCTTC. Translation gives CATSRGNRGSYNEQFF.

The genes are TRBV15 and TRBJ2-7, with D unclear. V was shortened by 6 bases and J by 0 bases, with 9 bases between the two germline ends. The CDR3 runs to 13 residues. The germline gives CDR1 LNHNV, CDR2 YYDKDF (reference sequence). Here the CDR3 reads CATSNGPSYEQYF. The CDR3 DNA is TGTGCCACCAGTAACGGCCCCTCCTACGAGCAGTACTTC. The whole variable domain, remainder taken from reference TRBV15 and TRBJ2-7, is DAMVIQNPRYQVTQFGKPVTLSCSQTLNHNVMYWYQQKSSQAPKLLFHYYDKDFNNEADTPDNFQSRRPNTSFCFLDIRSPGLGDTAMYLCATSNGPSYEQYFGPGTRLTVT.

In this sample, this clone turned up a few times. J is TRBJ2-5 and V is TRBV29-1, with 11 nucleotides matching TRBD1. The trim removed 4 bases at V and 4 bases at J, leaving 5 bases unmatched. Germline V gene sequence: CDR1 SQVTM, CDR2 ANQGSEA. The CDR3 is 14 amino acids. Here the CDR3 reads CSVVGQGAGETQYF. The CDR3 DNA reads TGCAGCGTTGTCGGACAGGGGGCTGGAGAGACCCAGTACTTC.

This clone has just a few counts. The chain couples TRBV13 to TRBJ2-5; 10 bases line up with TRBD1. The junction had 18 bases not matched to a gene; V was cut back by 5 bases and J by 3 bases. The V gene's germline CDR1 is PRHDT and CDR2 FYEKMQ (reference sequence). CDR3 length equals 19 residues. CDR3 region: CASSPTRRIMGQGKETQYF. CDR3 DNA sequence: TGTGCCAGCAGCCCAACAAGACGAATAATGGGACAGGGGAAAGAGACCCAGTACTTC. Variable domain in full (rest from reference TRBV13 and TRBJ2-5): AAGVIQSPRHLIKEKRETATLKCYPIPRHDTVYWYQQGPGQDPQFLISFYEKMQSDKGSIPDRFSAQQFSDYHSELNMSSLELGDSALYFCASSPTRRIMGQGKETQYFGPGTRLLVL.

CDR3 sequence (DNA): TGCGCCAGCAGCTTATCCGGGACCTACGAGCAGTACTTC. This sequence encodes CASSLSGTYEQYF. This chain links TRBV5-1 with TRBJ2-7; D may be TRBD2 (5 bases). The CDR3 runs 13 residues. V lost 2 bases and J lost 2, with 8 bases in between. Per germline, CDR1 SGHRS and CDR2 YFSETQ.

The CDR3 sequence: CASSQGGFGNTIYF. CDR3 DNA: TGTGCCAGCAGTCAGGGAGGTTTCGGAAACACCATATATTTT. The chain carries TRBV6-5 and TRBJ1-3; tentatively, D is TRBD1 (5 bases). With 5 bases removed from V and 4 bases from J, the gap between germline ends came to 12 bases. The germline V gene has CDR1 MNHEY and CDR2 SVGAGI. This CDR3 contains 14 residues.

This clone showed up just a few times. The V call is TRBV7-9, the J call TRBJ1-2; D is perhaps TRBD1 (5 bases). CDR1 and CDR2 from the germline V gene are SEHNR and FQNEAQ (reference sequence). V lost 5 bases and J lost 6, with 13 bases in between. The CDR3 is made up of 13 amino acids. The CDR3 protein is CASSRWTRDGYTF. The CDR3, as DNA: TGTGCCAGCAGCCGTTGGACACGTGATGGCTACACCTTC. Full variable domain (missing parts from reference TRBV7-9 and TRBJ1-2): DTGVSQNPRHKITKRGQNVTFRCDPISEHNRLYWYRQTLGQGPEFLTYFQNEAQLEKSRLLSDRFSAERPKGSFSTLEIQRTEQGDSAMYLCASSRWTRDGYTFGSGTRLTVV.

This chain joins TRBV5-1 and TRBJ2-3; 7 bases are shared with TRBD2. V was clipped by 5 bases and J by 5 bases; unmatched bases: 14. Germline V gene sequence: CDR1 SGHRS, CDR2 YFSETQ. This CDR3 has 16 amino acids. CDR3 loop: CASSDPGRGRGDTQYF. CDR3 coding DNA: TGCGCCAGCAGTGACCCGGGGAGGGGTCGTGGAGATACGCAGTATTTT.

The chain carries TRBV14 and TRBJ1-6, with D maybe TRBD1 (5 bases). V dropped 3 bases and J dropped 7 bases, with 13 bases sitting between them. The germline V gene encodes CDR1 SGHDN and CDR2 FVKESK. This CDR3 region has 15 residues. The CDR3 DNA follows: TGTGCCAGCAGCCAGTCGGGACGGGGGAATTCACCCCTCCACTTT. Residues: CASSQSGRGNSPLHF. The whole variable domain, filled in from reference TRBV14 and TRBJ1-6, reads EAGVTQFPSHSVIEKGQTVTLRCDPISGHDNLYWYRRVMGKEIKFLLHFVKESKQDESGMPNNRFLAERTGGTYSTLKVQPAELEDSGVYFCASSQSGRGNSPLHFGNGTRLTVT.

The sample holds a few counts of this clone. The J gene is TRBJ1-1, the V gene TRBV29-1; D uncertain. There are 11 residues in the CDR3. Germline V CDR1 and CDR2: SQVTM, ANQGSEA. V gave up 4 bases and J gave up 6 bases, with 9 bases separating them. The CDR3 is CSVARTSEAFF. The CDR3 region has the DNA TGCAGCGTTGCAAGGACGTCTGAAGCTTTCTTT.

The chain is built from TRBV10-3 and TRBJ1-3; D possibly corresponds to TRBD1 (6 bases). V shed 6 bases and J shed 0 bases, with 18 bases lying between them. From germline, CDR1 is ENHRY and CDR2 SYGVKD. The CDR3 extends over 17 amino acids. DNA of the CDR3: TGTGCCATCAGAGGGGGGCAGGGAGATTCCTCTGGAAACACCATATATTTT. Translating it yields CAIRGGQGDSSGNTIYF.

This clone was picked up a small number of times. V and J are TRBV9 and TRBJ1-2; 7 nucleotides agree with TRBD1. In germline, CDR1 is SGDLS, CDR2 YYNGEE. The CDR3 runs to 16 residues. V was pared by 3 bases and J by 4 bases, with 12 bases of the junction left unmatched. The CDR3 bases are TGTGCCAGCAGCGCAGGCTGGGGACAGTCAAGCTATGGCTACACCTTC. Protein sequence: CASSAGWGQSSYGYTF.

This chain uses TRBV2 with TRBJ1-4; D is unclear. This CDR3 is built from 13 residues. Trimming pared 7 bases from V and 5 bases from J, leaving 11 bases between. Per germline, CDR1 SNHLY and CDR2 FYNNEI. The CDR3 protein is CASKFGRNEKLFF. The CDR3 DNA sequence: TGTGCCAGCAAATTTGGAAGAAATGAAAAACTGTTTTTT.

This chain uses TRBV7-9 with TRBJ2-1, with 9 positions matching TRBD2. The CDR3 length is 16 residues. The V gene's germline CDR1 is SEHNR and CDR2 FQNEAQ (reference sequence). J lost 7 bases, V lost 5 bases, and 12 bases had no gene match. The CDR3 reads CASSPTAGGLQNEQFF. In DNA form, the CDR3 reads TGTGCCAGCAGCCCCACGGCGGGGGGGCTTCAGAATGAGCAGTTCTTC.